Shown below are 25 T cell receptor beta chains from a single sample sequenced in a study of shared clonotypes between healthy human individuals. Using immunoSEQ multiplex PCR, the repertoire was profiled, and TCRdb retains in-frame clones only, with some absent. The data hold around 1.6 million clones, with roughly 98% observed a single time. The sequenced sample was naive CD4+ T cells sorted from blood. Subset noted: CD45RA+ positively selected. The receptors were gathered from a young man in good health.

V is TRBV5-1 and J is TRBJ2-7, with no clear D. The CDR3 totals 17 residues. Germline lookup yields CDR1 SGHRS and CDR2 YFSETQ. Trimming took off 0 bases at V and 1 base at J, with 17 bases between the two ends. CDR3 bases: TGCGCCAGCAGCTTGGGAAGCCTACAGTGGGAATCCTACGAGCAGTACTTC. Protein: CASSLGSLQWESYEQYF.

The V and J genes are TRBV5-1 and TRBJ2-1, with D perhaps given as TRBD1 or TRBD2 (6 bases each). The CDR3 is 16 amino acids. Per germline, CDR1 SGHRS and CDR2 YFSETQ. V was clipped by 4 bases and J by 2 bases, with 16 bases between them. The CDR3 here is CASSPGGPPAYNEQFF. The CDR3 bases are TGCGCCAGCAGCCCCGGGGGCCCGCCAGCCTACAATGAGCAGTTCTTC. The complete variable domain, with remaining parts taken from reference TRBV5-1 and TRBJ2-1, reads KAGVTQTPRYLIKTRGQQVTLSCSPISGHRSVSWYQQTPGQGLQFLFEYFSETQRNKGNFPGRFSGRQFSNSRSEMNVSTLELGDSALYLCASSPGGPPAYNEQFFGPGTRLTVL.

This chain joins TRBV5-1 and TRBJ1-2; weak D call: TRBD1 (6 bases). V lost 0 bases and J lost 6, with 18 bases in between. CDR1 is SGHRS, CDR2 YFSETQ, per germline. CDR3 length equals 16 residues. The CDR3 is CASSLAGQGRRDGYTF. As DNA, the CDR3 is TGCGCCAGCAGCTTGGCCGGTCAGGGGCGGAGGGATGGCTACACCTTC.

This clone has just one count. The J gene is TRBJ1-1, the V gene TRBV5-1, with no clear D. Germline-derived CDR1 and CDR2 are SGHRS and YFSETQ. This CDR3 has 15 amino acids. Trimming removed 0 bases at V and 3 bases at J, with 12 bases between. CDR3 coding DNA: TGCGCCAGCAGCTTGGTGAGTCGGTCAGACACTGAAGCTTTCTTT. It specifies CASSLVSRSDTEAFF.

The CDR3 sequence: CASTVARGRYEQFF. CDR3 sequence (DNA): TGTGCCAGCACCGTGGCGAGGGGGCGGTATGAGCAGTTCTTC. This chain connects TRBV28 to TRBJ2-1, with 7 bases identical to TRBD1. The CDR3 contains 14 residues. The V gene's germline CDR1 is MDHEN and CDR2 SYDVKM. V was clipped by 7 bases and J by 8 bases; unmatched bases: 11.

The J gene is TRBJ1-2, the V gene TRBV5-5; 8 bases fit TRBD1. V lost 3 bases and J lost 8; bases outside the gene matches: 9. The CDR3 loop spans 14 amino acids. Germline V lookup: CDR1 SGHKS, CDR2 YYEKEE (reference sequence). The CDR3 spells CASSYRDRTDGYTF. For the CDR3, the DNA is TGTGCCAGCAGCTACCGGGACAGGACAGACGGCTACACCTTC.

This clone appeared a single time. The same CDR3 also results from other DNA sequences found in this sample. V gene TRBV7-2 combines with J gene TRBJ2-1, with D unresolved. V lost 5 bases and J lost 2, with 7 bases in between. The CDR3 contains 13 residues. Germline V gene sequence: CDR1 SGHTA, CDR2 FQGNSA. DNA of the CDR3: TGTGCCAGCAGCCCCCGACCCTACAATGAGCAGTTCTTC. Its protein product is CASSPRPYNEQFF. The whole variable domain, remainder taken from reference TRBV7-2 and TRBJ2-1, is GAGVSQSPSNKVTEKGKDVELRCDPISGHTALYWYRQSLGQGLEFLIYFQGNSAPDKSGLPSDRFSAERTGGSVSTLTIQRTQQEDSAVYLCASSPRPYNEQFFGPGTRLTVL.

The V gene is TRBV5-4, the J gene TRBJ1-2; 9 bases match TRBD1. The germline CDR1 and CDR2 sequences are SGHNT and YYREEE (reference sequence). The CDR3 covers 15 residues. V shed 1 base and J 2 bases; nucleotides not matched to a gene: 3. The CDR3 is CASSLQGTGNYGYTF. The CDR3 DNA sequence: TGTGCCAGCAGCTTGCAGGGGACAGGGAACTATGGCTACACCTTC.

Comment on this clone: Here the CDR3 omits its conserved ending phenylalanine or tryptophan, so a read error is the likely source. No DNA is shown, since the ends of the CDR3 on it are uncertain; the CDR3 is the one TCRdb lists. This sequence joins TRBV18 and TRBJ2-3; TRBD2 was called by the table and not checked on the DNA. The CDR3 sequence runs 12 residues, both termini included. From germline, CDR1 is KGHSH and CDR2 LQKENI. CDR3 region: CASSPNGGELAL.

This sequence joins TRBV5-1 and TRBJ2-7; D ambiguous. There are 13 residues in the CDR3. V was shortened by 4 bases and J by 4 bases, with 12 bases between the two germline ends. Germline CDR1 reads SGHRS; CDR2 reads YFSETQ. DNA of the CDR3: TGCGCCAGCAGCCGAGAACCAAGATACGAGCAGTACTTC. Translating gives CASSREPRYEQYF.

CDR3 sequence (DNA): TGCGCCAGCAGCCTGACCCCTACCTCTAATGAAAAACTGTTTTTT. Amino acid sequence: CASSLTPTSNEKLFF. V usage is TRBV4-1 and J usage is TRBJ1-4; D remains unclear. Deletions cut 4 bases from V and 3 bases from J, with 12 bases between. From germline, CDR1 is MGHRA and CDR2 YSYEKL. The CDR3 covers 15 residues.

The chain combines TRBV7-2 with TRBJ1-1; 11 nucleotides match TRBD1. Germline V CDR1 and CDR2: SGHTA, FQGNSA. CDR3 length equals 15 residues. The ends lost 10 bases at V and 7 bases at J; junction bases unmatched: 14. The CDR3 region is CATKSGTGGYVEAFF. CDR3 nucleotide sequence: TGTGCCACCAAAAGCGGGACAGGGGGTTATGTTGAAGCTTTCTTT.

The chain combines TRBV10-3 with TRBJ1-4, with D possibly being TRBD1 (6 bases). V was shortened by 0 bases and J by 8 bases, with 16 bases between the two germline ends. The germline V gene has CDR1 ENHRY and CDR2 SYGVKD. This CDR3 region has 16 residues. CDR3 in amino acids: CAISESGQPSHEKLFF. DNA for the CDR3: TGTGCCATCAGTGAGTCTGGACAGCCTTCTCACGAAAAACTGTTTTTT.

V usage is TRBV27 and J usage is TRBJ1-2; tentative D call: TRBD1 (5 bases). Trimming removed 4 bases from V and 1 base from J, with 10 bases in between. Germline V CDR1 and CDR2: MNHEY, SMNVEV (reference sequence). The CDR3 extends over 14 amino acids. Here the CDR3 DNA reads TGTGCCAGCAGTTCAATCAGGGATAACTATGGCTACACCTTC. Protein: CASSSIRDNYGYTF.

The V gene is TRBV5-1, the J gene TRBJ2-7; D is possibly TRBD1 or TRBD2 (5 bases each). The CDR3 has 16 residues. Germline V gives CDR1 SGHRS, CDR2 YFSETQ. Trimming cost V 0 bases and J 3 bases, with 16 bases left between them. CDR3 nucleotide sequence: TGCGCCAGCAGCTTGGGAGGGACCCGGGGTCACTACGAGCAGTACTTC. Translation gives CASSLGGTRGHYEQYF.

The gene calls are TRBV9 and TRBJ2-1; no firm D call. With 6 bases removed from V and 5 bases from J, the gap between germline ends came to 15 bases. The germline gives CDR1 SGDLS, CDR2 YYNGEE. The CDR3 runs 14 residues. In nucleotides, the CDR3 is TGTGCCAGCACGGCGAGGCAAACAAACAATGAGCAGTTCTTC. Its protein product is CASTARQTNNEQFF.

The chain uses TRBV7-9 and TRBJ2-7; D remains ambiguous. V was trimmed by 5 bases and J by 3 bases, leaving 11 bases between them. The germline V gene encodes CDR1 SEHNR and CDR2 FQNEAQ (reference sequence). The CDR3 runs to 13 residues. CDR3 region: CASSTRYSYEQYF. CDR3 DNA: TGTGCCAGCAGCACACGATACAGCTACGAGCAGTACTTC. Full variable domain (remainder filled in from reference TRBV7-9 and TRBJ2-7): DTGVSQNPRHKITKRGQNVTFRCDPISEHNRLYWYRQTLGQGPEFLTYFQNEAQLEKSRLLSDRFSAERPKGSFSTLEIQRTEQGDSAMYLCASSTRYSYEQYFGPGTRLTVT.

This clone was seen just once. The genes are TRBV10-3 and TRBJ2-7; 7 bases map to TRBD1. The germline V gene has CDR1 ENHRY and CDR2 SYGVKD. The V and J ends lost 4 bases and 10 bases, in that order; junction bases with no gene match: 13. The CDR3 sequence is 14 residues long. CDR3 nucleotides: TGTGCCATCAGTGGGCTTTATGGGCAGGGGGAACAGTACTTC. It specifies CAISGLYGQGEQYF.

V gene TRBV7-2 combines with J gene TRBJ2-1; TRBD2 agrees at 11 bases. CDR3 length: 15 residues. Germline V gene sequence: CDR1 SGHTA, CDR2 FQGNSA. The J segment lost 8 bases and the V segment lost 4 bases, leaving 7 bases of the junction unmatched. CDR3 sequence (DNA): TGTGCCAGCAGCTGGGGGACTAGCGGAGGGGATGAGCAGTTCTTC. This sequence encodes CASSWGTSGGDEQFF. Combining the CDR3 with reference TRBV7-2 and TRBJ2-1 gives the whole variable domain GAGVSQSPSNKVTEKGKDVELRCDPISGHTALYWYRQSLGQGLEFLIYFQGNSAPDKSGLPSDRFSAERTGGSVSTLTIQRTQQEDSAVYLCASSWGTSGGDEQFFGPGTRLTVL.

The chain carries TRBV6-5 and TRBJ2-1; TRBD2 matches at 11 bases. CDR1 is MNHEY and CDR2 is SVGAGI in the germline V gene. The CDR3 runs to 15 residues. The ends lost 6 bases at V and 4 bases at J; junction bases unmatched: 5. The CDR3 nucleotides read TGTGCCAGCAGCCCTCGACTAGCGGGATACAATGAGCAGTTCTTC. Its translation is CASSPRLAGYNEQFF.

The chain links TRBV9 to TRBJ2-1; D uncertain. V lost 2 bases, J lost 2 bases, and 14 bases lay in between. The germline CDR1 and CDR2 sequences are SGDLS and YYNGEE. CDR3 length equals 16 residues. The CDR3 loop reads CASSVGIGAAYNEQFF. CDR3 nucleotide sequence: TGTGCCAGCAGCGTCGGAATTGGCGCGGCCTACAATGAGCAGTTCTTC.

CDR3 amino acids: CASSRGPGADTGELFF. CDR3 sequence (DNA): TGTGCCAGCAGCAGGGGTCCGGGGGCGGACACCGGGGAGCTGTTTTTT. The rearrangement joins TRBV5-4 to TRBJ2-2; D tentatively fits TRBD1 or TRBD2 (6 bases each). The CDR3 has 16 residues. Trimming took 4 bases from V and 3 from J, leaving 16 bases between them. Germline V gives CDR1 SGHNT, CDR2 YYREEE (reference sequence).

The rearrangement joins TRBV5-1 to TRBJ2-3; TRBD1 might be the D (5 bases). Germline CDR1 and CDR2: SGHRS and YFSETQ. V was trimmed by 2 bases and J by 6 bases, leaving 10 bases between them. The CDR3 is made up of 13 amino acids. CDR3 protein: CASSLGASDTQYF. For the CDR3, the DNA is TGCGCCAGCAGCTTAGGGGCCTCGGATACGCAGTATTTT.

With regard to this clone: The sample contains more than one DNA sequence encoding this CDR3. The chain couples TRBV18 to TRBJ1-1; D ambiguous. This CDR3 is 13 amino acids long. The germline gives CDR1 KGHSH, CDR2 LQKENI. V shed 3 bases and J shed 1 base, with 6 bases lying between them. Here the CDR3 reads CASSPLGNTEAFF. The CDR3, as DNA: TGTGCCAGCTCACCTCTGGGGAACACTGAAGCTTTCTTT.

The CDR3 spells CASSVNNVNEQFF. CDR3 bases: TGTGCCAGCAGCGTAAATAATGTCAATGAGCAGTTCTTC. This chain links TRBV9 with TRBJ2-1; D is ambiguous. V was cut by 1 base and J by 6 bases, with 8 bases left in between. The CDR3 contains 13 residues. Looked up from germline, CDR1 is SGDLS and CDR2 is YYNGEE. The full variable domain, completed using reference TRBV9 and TRBJ2-1, is DSGVTQTPKHLITATGQRVTLRCSPRSGDLSVYWYQQSLDQGLQFLIQYYNGEERAKGNILERFSAQQFPDLHSELNLSSLELGDSALYFCASSVNNVNEQFFGPGTRLTVL.